Described below is a single T cell receptor beta chain sequence and its context. The clone's antigen remains unknown. No much larger clonotype is one base removed from it; base qualities were not supplied. The source of the sample is a study of T cell responses to AZD1222 COVID-19 vaccine (dated by TCRdb to the early 2020s). In the study overall: A total of approximately 240 trial participants underwent TCR sequencing, of whom some 210 received two doses of AZD1222 and about 25 received two doses of the MenACWY control vaccine. Trial participants were enrolled by age into 18-55, 56-69 and 70-plus year subgroups, with 148, 28 and 57 TCR-sequenced participants respectively.

CDR1 and CDR2 are read off the germline V gene (reference sequence) as SGHNT and YYREEE. After removal of 4 bases from V and 0 bases from J, the junction retains 4 bases not matched to a gene. From the cysteine through the phenylalanine, the CDR3 covers 18 amino acids. Just the 54-base CDR3 DNA is kept, in frame starting at base 1. Summary of the overall study and its limitations: Reportedly, almost half of the unique spike-specific TCRs recognized epitopes lying outside the regions that are mutated in the B.1.351 and B.1.1.7 variants. In the small 56-69-year group, the increase in depth fell short of significance, most likely because of low power. After two AZD1222 doses, spike-specific TCR breadth and depth were significantly higher than at day 0 and than in MenACWY recipients. CD4 TCRs associated with the vaccine covered the entire spike protein, and the dominant responses were in regions 160-218 and 743-854. Conclusions about previously exposed vaccinees are limited, since just 5 or 6 AZD1222 recipients were seropositive for SARS-CoV-2 at baseline. Because no samples from the day 14 peak response were available, repertoires could be characterized only after the peak T cell response. Participants were mostly white British and included more females than males, and it was suggested by the authors that clonal diversity may have been underestimated.

The sample's time point label, in plain terms: about 28 days (+/-7) after the second vaccine dose. AZD1222 recipients given second doses at about 4 weeks or at about 12 weeks were pooled, since spike-specific TCR depth and breadth were not found to differ between the two schedules. Samples from vaccinated people were obtained from the UK trials COV001 and COV002, which included a single-blind randomized controlled phase 2/3 trial of AZD1222 (ChAdOx1 nCoV-19) in healthy adults. Trial participant PBMC samples were collected at day 0 and day 28 after the second dose for TCRbeta chain sequencing. The CDR3 regions of human TCRbeta chains were analyzed by immunosequencing. Per the authors' processing: TCRs in the repertoires were compared against a reference library of SARS-CoV-2-specific TCRs that had been generated with the MIRA antigen-specificity platform. Breadth was defined as the fraction of unique TCRs that were SARS-CoV-2-associated, and depth was defined as the fraction of total T cells that were SARS-CoV-2-associated. Using the MIRA data, each spike-specific TCR was assigned both to the spike region to which the TCR was reactive and to a CD4 or CD8 class. Log10-transformed breadth and depth values were compared by one-way ANOVA with Sidak's multiple comparisons tests. TCRdb mirrors the immuneACCESS table, restricted to in-frame sequences. Some clones are absent from its copies; in checked studies, under half trace to an unresolved V gene, and the reason for the others is unknown. V, J and clone size reflect that table, while D and trimming were determined from the DNA. The sample table holds about 79,000 clones, of which about 88% were seen once. Of the sample, roughly 27% falls within the top ten clones.

This clonotype originated in an adult who received the AZD1222 COVID-19 vaccine. Sample: peripheral blood, taken 28 days after the second AZD1222 dose. Here the chain combines TRBV5-4 and TRBJ2-6, with 13 bases aligning to TRBD2. Here the CDR3 is given as CASSPGTSGNSGANVLTF. The nucleotide sequence reads as follows: TGTGCCAGCAGCCCGGGGACTAGCGGGAACTCTGGGGCCAACGTCCTGACTTTC.